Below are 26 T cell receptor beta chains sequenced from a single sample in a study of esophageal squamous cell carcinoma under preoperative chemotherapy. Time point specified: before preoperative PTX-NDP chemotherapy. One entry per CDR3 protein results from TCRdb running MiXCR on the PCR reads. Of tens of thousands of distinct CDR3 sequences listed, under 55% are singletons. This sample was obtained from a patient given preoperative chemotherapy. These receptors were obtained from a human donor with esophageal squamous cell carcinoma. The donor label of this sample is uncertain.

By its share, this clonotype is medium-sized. The CDR3 region has the DNA TGTGCCAGCAGCTTAGGTGGTAGCGGGAACACCGGGGAGCTGTTTTTT. Protein: CASSLGGSGNTGELFF. J is TRBJ2-2 and V is TRBV7-6, with a tentative D call TRBD2 (6 bases). V was pared by 1 base and J by 1 base, with 10 bases between. CDR3 length equals 16 residues. Germline CDR1 is SGHVS and CDR2 is FNYEAQ.

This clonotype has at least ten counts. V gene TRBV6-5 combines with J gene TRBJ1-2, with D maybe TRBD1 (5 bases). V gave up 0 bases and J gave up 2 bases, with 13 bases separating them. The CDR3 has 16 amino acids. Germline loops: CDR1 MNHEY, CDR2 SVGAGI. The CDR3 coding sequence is TGTGCCAGCAGTTACTCTCAGGGAAGGTCGAACTATGGCTACACCTTC. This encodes CASSYSQGRSNYGYTF.

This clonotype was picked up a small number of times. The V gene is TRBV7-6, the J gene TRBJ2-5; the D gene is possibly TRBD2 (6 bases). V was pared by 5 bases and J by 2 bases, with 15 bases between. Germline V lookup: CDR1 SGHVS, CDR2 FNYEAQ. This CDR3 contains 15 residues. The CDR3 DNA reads TGTGCCAGCAGCCTCGGATGGGGAGGACAAGAGACCCAGTACTTC. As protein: CASSLGWGGQETQYF.

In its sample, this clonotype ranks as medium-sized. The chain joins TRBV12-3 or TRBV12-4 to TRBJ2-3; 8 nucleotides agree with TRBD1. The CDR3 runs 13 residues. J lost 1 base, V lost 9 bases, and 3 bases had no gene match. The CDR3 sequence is CASQTGGTDTQYF. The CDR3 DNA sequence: TGTGCCAGTCAGACAGGGGGCACAGATACGCAGTATTTT.

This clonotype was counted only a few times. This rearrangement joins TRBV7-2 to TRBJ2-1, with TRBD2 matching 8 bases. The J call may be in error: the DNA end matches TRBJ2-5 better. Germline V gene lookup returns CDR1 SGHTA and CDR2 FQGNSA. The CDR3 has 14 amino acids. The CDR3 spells CASRGGGAGGTQYF. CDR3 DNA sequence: TGTGCCAGCAGGGGGGGGGGGGCGGGGGGGACCCAGTACTTC.

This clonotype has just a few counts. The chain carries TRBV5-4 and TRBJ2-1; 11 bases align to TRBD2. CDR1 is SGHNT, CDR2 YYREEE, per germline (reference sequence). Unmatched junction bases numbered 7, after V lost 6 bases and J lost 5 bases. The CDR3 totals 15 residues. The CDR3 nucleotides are TGTGCCAGCACGTCCGGGACTAGCGGAAACAATGAGCAGTTCTTC. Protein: CASTSGTSGNNEQFF.

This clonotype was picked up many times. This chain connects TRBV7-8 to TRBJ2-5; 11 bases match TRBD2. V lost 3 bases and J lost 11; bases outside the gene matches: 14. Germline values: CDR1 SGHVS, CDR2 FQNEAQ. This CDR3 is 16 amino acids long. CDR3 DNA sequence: TGTGCCAGCAGCTTGCAAACTAGCGGGAGACCCAATGAGCAGTACTTC. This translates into CASSLQTSGRPNEQYF.

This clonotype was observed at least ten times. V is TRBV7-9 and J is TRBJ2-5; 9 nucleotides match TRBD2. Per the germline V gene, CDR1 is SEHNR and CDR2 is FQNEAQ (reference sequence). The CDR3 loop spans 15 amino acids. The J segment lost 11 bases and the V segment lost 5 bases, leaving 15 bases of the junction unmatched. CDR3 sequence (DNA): TGTGCCAGCAGCCTTAGCGGGAGCTATAAGGGTGAGCAGTACTTC. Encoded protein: CASSLSGSYKGEQYF.

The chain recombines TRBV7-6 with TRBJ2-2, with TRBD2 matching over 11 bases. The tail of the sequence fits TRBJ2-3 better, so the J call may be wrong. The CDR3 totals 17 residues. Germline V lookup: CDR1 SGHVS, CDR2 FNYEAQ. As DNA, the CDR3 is TGTGCCAGCAGTTTTCTAGCGGGAGGACTAAACACCGATACGCAGTATTTT. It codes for CASSFLAGGLNTDTQYF.

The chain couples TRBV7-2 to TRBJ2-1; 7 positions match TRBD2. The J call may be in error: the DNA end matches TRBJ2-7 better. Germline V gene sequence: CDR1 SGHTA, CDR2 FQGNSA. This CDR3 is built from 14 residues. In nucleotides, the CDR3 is TGTGCCAGCAGCCTGGGACTAACCTACAATGAGCAGTACTTC. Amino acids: CASSLGLTYNEQYF.

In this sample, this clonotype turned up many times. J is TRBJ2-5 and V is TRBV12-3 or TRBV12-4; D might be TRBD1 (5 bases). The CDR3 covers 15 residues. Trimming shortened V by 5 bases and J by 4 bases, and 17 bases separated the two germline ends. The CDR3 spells CASSLQGRFGETQYF. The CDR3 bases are TGTGCCAGCAGTCTCCAGGGAAGGTTTGGAGAGACCCAGTACTTC.

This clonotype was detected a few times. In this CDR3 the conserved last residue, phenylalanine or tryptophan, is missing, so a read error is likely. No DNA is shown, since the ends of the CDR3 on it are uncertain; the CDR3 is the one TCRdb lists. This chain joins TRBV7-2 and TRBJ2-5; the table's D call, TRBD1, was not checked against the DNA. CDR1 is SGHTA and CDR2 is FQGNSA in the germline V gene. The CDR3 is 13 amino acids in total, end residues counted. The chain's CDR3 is CASSVSVGETQFS.

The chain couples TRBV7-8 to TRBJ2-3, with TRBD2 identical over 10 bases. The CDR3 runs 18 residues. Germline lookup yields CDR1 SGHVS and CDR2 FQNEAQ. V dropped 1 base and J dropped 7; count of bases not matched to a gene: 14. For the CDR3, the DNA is TGTGCCAGCAGCTTAGAGGCCAGGGAGCGGGAGGGACCCCATACGCAGTATTTT. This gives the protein CASSLEAREREGPHTQYF. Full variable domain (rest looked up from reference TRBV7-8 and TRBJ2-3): GAGVSQSPRYKVAKRGQDVALRCDPISGHVSLFWYQQALGQGPEFLTYFQNEAQLDKSGLPSDRFFAERPEGSVSTLKIQRTQQEDSAVYLCASSLEAREREGPHTQYFGPGTRLTVL.

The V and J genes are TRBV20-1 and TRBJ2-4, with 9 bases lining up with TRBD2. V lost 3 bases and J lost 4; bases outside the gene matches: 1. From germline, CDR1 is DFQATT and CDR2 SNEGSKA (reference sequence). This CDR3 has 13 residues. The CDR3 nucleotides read TGCAGTGCTAGTCTAGCGGGAAAAAACATTCAGTACTTC. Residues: CSASLAGKNIQYF.

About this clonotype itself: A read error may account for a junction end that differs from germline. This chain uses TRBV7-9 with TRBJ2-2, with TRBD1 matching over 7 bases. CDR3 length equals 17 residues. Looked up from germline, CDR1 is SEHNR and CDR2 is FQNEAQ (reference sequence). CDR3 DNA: TGTGCCAGCAGCGCCGCACCCGGGACAGTAAACACCGGGGCGCTGTATTTT. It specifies CASSAAPGTVNTGALYF. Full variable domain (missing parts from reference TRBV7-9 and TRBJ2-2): DTGVSQNPRHKITKRGQNVTFRCDPISEHNRLYWYRQTLGQGPEFLTYFQNEAQLEKSRLLSDRFSAERPKGSFSTLEIQRTEQGDSAMYLCASSAAPGTVNTGALYFGEGSRLTVL.

As DNA, the CDR3 is TGCAGTGCGATACAAATGGGGGCGAATGAGCAGTTCTTC. Translation gives CSAIQMGANEQFF. The rearrangement uses TRBV20-1 and TRBJ2-4, with a weak D call TRBD1 (6 bases). The J call may be mistaken, given a closer DNA end match to TRBJ2-1. The CDR3 sequence is 13 residues long. Germline loops: CDR1 DFQATT, CDR2 SNEGSKA (reference sequence).

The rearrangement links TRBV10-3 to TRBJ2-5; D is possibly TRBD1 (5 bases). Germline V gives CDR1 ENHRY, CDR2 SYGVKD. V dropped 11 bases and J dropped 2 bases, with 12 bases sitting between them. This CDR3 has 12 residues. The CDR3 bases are TGTGCCGTTGGGGCAGGTCAAGAGACCCAGTACTTC. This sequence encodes CAVGAGQETQYF.

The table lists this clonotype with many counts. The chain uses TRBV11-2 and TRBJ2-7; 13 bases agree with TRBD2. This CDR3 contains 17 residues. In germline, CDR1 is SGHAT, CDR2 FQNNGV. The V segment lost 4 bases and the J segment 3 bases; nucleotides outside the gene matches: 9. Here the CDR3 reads CASSSGTSGTFVYEQYF. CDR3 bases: TGTGCCAGCAGCTCCGGGACTAGCGGGACGTTCGTCTACGAGCAGTACTTC.

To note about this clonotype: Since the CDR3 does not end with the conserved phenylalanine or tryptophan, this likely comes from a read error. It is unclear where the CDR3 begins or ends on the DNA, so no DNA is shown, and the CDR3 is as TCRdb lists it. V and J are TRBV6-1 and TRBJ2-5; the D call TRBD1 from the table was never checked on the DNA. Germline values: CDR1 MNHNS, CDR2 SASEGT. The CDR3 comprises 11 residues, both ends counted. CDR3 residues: CASRGRETQHS.

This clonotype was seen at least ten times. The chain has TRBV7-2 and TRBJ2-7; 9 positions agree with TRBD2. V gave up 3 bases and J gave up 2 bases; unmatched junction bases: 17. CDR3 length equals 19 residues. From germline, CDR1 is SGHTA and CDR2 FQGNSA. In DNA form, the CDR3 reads TGTGCCAGCAGCTTGAAAGTTGCTAGCGGGACCGCACCTACCTACGAGCAGTACTTC. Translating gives CASSLKVASGTAPTYEQYF.

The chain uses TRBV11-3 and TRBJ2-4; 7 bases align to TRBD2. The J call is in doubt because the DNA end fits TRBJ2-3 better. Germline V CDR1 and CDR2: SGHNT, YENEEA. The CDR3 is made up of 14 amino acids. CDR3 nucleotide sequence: TGTGGAGCTGAGGGGCGACTAGCAAAAAACATTCAGTATTTT. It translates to CGAEGRLAKNIQYF.

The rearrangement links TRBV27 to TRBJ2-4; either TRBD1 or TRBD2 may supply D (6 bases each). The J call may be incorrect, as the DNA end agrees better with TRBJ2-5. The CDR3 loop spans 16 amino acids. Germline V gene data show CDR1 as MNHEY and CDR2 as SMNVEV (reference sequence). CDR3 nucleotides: TGTGCCAGCGCGGGGCTCGGGGGCGGTGACAAAAAGACCCAGTACTTC. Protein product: CASAGLGGGDKKTQYF.

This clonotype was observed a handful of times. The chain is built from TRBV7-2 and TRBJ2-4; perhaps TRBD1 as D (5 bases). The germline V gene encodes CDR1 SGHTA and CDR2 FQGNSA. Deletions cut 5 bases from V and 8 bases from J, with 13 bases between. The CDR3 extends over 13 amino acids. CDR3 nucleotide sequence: TGTGCCAGCAGCCACCCAGGGATGGACATTCAGTACTTC. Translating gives CASSHPGMDIQYF.

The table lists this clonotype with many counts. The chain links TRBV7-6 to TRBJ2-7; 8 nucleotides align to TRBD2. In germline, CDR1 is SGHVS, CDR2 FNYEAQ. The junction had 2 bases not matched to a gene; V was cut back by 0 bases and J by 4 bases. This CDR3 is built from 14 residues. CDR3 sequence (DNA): TGTGCCAGCAGCTTAGCAGCGGGAGTTTACGAGCAGTACTTC. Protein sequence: CASSLAAGVYEQYF. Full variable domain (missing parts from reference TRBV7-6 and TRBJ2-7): GAGVSQSPRYKVTKRGQDVALRCDPISGHVSLYWYRQALGQGPEFLTYFNYEAQQDKSGLPNDRFSAERPEGSISTLTIQRTEQRDSAMYRCASSLAAGVYEQYFGPGTRLTVT.

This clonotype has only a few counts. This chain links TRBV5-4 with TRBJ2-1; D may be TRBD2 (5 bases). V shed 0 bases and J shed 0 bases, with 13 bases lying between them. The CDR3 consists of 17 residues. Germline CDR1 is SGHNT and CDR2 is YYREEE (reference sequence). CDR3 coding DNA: TGTGCCAGCAGCTTGGCGGCTAGCTTTAGCTCCTACAATGAGCAGTTCTTC. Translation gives CASSLAASFSSYNEQFF.

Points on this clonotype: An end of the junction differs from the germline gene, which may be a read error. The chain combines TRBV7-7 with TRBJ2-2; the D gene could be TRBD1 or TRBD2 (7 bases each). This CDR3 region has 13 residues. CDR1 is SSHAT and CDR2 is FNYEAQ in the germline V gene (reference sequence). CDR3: CASSASGTGALFF. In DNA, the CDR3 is TGTGCTAGCTCGGCTAGCGGAACAGGGGCGCTGTTTTTT.